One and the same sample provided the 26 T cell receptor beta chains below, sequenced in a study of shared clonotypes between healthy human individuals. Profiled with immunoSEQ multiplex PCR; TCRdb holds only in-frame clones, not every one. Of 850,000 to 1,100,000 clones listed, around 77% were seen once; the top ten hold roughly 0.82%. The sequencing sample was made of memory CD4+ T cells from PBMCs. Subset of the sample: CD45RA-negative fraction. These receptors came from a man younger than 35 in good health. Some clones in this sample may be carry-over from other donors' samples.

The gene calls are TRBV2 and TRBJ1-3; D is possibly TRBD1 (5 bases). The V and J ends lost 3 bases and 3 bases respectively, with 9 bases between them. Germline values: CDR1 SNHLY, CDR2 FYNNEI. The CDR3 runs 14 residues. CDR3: CASSDRAGGNTIYF. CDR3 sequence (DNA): TGTGCCAGCAGTGACAGGGCGGGTGGAAACACCATATATTTT.

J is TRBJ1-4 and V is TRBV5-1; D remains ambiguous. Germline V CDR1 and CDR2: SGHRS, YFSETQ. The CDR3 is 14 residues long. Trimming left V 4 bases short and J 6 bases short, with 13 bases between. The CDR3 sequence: CASSPAHGDEKLFF. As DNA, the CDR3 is TGCGCCAGCAGCCCAGCTCACGGGGATGAAAAACTGTTTTTT.

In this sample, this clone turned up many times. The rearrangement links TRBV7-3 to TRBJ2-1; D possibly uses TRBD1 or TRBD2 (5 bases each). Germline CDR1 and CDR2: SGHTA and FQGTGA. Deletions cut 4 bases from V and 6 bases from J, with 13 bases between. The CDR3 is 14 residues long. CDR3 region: CASSWGSRGNEQFF. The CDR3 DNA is TGTGCCAGCAGCTGGGGGTCAAGGGGCAATGAGCAGTTCTTC.

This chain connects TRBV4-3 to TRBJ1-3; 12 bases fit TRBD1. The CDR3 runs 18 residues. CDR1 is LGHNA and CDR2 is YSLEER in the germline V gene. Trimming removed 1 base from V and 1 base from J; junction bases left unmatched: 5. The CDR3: CASSQVPGQGASGNTIYF. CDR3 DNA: TGCGCCAGCAGCCAAGTTCCGGGACAGGGGGCATCTGGAAACACCATATATTTT.

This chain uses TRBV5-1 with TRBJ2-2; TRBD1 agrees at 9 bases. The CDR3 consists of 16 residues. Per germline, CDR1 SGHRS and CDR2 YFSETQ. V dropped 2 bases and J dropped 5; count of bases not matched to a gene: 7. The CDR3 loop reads CASSLPDRGGTGELFF. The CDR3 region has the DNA TGCGCCAGCAGCTTACCGGACAGGGGTGGAACCGGGGAGCTGTTTTTT.

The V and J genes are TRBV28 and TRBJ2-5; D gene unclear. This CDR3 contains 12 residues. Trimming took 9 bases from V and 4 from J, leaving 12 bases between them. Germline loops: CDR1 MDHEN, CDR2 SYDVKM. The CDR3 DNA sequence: TGTGCCAGTTTGACCCCGGGAGAGACCCAGTACTTC. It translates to CASLTPGETQYF.

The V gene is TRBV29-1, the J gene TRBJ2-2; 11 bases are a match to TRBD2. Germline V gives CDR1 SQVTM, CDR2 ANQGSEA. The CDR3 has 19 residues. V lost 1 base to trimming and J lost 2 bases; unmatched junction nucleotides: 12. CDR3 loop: CSVEVDWRLAGFNTGELFF. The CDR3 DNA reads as TGCAGCGTTGAAGTCGACTGGAGACTAGCGGGGTTTAACACCGGGGAGCTGTTTTTT.

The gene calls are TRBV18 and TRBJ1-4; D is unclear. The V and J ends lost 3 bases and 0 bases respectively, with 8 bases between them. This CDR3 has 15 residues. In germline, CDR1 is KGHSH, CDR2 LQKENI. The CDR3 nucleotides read TGTGCCAGCTCACCCACGGTTGCAACTAATGAAAAACTGTTTTTT. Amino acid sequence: CASSPTVATNEKLFF.

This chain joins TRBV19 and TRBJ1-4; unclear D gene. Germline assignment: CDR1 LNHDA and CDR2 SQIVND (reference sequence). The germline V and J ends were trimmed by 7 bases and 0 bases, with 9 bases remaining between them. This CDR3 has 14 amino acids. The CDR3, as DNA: TGTGCCAGTATAGGTTCGGCAACTAATGAAAAACTGTTTTTT. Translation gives CASIGSATNEKLFF.

DNA for the CDR3: TGCGCCAGCAGCGCCATTGCGGGGGCGACCTACAATGAGCAGTTCTTC. This encodes CASSAIAGATYNEQFF. V gene TRBV5-1 combines with J gene TRBJ2-1, with D perhaps TRBD2 (7 bases). The CDR3 is 16 amino acids. Per the germline V gene, CDR1 is SGHRS and CDR2 is YFSETQ. V was trimmed by 4 bases and J by 2 bases, leaving 16 bases between them.

CDR3 sequence reads: CASSRPATNEKLFF. The CDR3 DNA reads as TGTGCCAGCAGCCGGCCTGCAACTAATGAAAAACTGTTTTTT. This chain uses TRBV28 with TRBJ1-4; D remains unclear. CDR3 length equals 14 residues. Germline V gene lookup returns CDR1 MDHEN and CDR2 SYDVKM. V dropped 6 bases and J dropped 0 bases, with 8 bases sitting between them.

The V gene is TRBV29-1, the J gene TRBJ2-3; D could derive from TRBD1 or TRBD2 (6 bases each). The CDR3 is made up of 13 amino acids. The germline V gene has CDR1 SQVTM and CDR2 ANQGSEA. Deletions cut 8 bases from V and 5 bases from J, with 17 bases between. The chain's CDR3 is CSLGGRLGDTQYF. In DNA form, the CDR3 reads TGCAGCTTAGGGGGGCGCCTCGGAGATACGCAGTATTTT.

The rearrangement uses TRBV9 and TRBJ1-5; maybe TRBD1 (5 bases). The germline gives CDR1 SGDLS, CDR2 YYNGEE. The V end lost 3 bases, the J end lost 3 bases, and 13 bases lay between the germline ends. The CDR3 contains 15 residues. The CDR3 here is CASSGGSGDNQPQHF. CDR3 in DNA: TGTGCCAGCAGCGGAGGATCGGGGGACAATCAGCCCCAGCATTTT.

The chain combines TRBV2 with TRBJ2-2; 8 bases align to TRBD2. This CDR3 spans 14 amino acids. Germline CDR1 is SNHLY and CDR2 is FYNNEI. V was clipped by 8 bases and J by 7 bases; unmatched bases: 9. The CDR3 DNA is TGTGCCAGCCAGCGGGAGAACGGGGGCGGGGAGCTGTTTTTT. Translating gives CASQRENGGGELFF.

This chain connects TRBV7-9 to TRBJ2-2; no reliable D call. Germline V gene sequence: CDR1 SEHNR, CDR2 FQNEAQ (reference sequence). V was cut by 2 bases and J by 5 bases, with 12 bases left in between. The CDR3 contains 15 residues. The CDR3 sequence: CASSLYTPGTGELFF. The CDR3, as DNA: TGTGCCAGCAGCTTATATACGCCCGGGACCGGGGAGCTGTTTTTT.

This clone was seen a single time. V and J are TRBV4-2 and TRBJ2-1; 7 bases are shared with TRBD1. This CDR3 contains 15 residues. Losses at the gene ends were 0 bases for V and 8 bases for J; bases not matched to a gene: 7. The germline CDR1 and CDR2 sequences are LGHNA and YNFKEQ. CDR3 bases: TGTGCCAGCAGCCAAGATTCCCGACAGGGCTATGAGCAGTTCTTC. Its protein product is CASSQDSRQGYEQFF.

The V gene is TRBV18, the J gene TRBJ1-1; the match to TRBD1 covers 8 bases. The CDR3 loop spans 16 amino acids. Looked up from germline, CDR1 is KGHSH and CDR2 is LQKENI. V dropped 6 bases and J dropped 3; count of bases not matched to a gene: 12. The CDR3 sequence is CASSLGQAWADTEAFF. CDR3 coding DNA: TGTGCCAGCTCCCTGGGACAGGCATGGGCTGACACTGAAGCTTTCTTT.

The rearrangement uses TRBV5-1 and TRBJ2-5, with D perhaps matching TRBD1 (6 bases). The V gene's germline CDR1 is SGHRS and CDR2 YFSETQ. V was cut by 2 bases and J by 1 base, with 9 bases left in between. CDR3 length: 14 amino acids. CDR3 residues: CASSFGQPQETQYF. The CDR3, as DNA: TGCGCCAGCAGCTTTGGACAGCCCCAAGAGACCCAGTACTTC.

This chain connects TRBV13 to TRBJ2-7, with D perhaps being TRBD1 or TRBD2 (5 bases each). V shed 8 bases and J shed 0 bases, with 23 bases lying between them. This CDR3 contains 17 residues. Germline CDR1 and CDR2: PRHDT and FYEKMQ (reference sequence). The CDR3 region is CASGDRSWAGNSYEQYF. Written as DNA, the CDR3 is TGTGCCAGCGGGGACCGCTCGTGGGCAGGAAACTCCTACGAGCAGTACTTC.

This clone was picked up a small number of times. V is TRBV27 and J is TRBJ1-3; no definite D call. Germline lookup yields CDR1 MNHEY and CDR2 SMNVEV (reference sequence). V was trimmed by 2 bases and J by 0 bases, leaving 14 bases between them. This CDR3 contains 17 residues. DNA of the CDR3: TGTGCCAGCAGTTTAACCCCGGCGGGGTCCTCTGGAAACACCATATATTTT. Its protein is CASSLTPAGSSGNTIYF.

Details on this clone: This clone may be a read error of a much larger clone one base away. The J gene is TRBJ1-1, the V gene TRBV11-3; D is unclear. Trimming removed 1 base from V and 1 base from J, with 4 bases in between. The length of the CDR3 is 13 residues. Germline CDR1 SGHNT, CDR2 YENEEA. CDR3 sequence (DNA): TGTGCCAGCAGCTTAGTTCCGAACACTGAAGCTTTCTTT. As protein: CASSLVPNTEAFF.

CDR3 sequence (DNA): TGTGCCAGCAGTGAAGCAGGGGGCGCATTTGGCTACACCTTC. Translation: CASSEAGGAFGYTF. The chain is built from TRBV6-1 and TRBJ1-2, with 7 nucleotides matching TRBD1. With 0 bases clipped from V and 7 bases from J, the junction kept 5 bases outside the gene matches. Germline V CDR1 and CDR2: MNHNS, SASEGT. CDR3 length equals 14 residues.

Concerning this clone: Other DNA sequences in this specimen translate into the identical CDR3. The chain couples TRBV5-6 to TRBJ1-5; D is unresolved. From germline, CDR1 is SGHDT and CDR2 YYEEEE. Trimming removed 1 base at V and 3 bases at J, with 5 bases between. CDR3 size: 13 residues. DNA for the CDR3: TGTGCCAGCAGCTTGTATCCCAATCAGCCCCAGCATTTT. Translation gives CASSLYPNQPQHF.

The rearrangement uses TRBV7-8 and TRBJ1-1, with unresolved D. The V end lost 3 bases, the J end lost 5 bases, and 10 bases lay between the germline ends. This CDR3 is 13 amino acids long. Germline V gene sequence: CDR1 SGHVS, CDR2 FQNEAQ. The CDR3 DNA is TGTGCCAGCAGCTTGAGTCCGGGGACTGAAGCTTTCTTT. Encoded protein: CASSLSPGTEAFF.

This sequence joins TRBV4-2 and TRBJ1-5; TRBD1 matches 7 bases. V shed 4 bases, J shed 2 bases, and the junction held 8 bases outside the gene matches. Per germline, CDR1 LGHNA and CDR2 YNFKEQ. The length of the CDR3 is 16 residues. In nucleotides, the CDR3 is TGTGCCAGCAGCCCCAACAGGGGCCAGGGCAATCAGCCCCAGCATTTT. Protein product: CASSPNRGQGNQPQHF.

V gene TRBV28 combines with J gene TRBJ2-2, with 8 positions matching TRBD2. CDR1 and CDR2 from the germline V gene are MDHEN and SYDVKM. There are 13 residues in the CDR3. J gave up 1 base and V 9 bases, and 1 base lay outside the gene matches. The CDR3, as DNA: TGTGCCAGTACTAGCGGGAACACCGGGGAGCTGTTTTTT. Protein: CASTSGNTGELFF.